The present T cell receptor beta chain was sequenced within a study of immune evolution from preneoplasia to lung adenocarcinoma. Data came from immunoSEQ multiplex PCR; TCRdb stores just in-frame clones and leaves some out. The table shows some 9,100 clones, with around 79% occurring only once. Study-wide results and limits: Compared with EGFR-mutant or double wild-type lesions, KRAS-mutant nodules were more clonal.

After pathologic assessment, macro-dissection selected premalignant or tumor cells for extraction. Trimming removed 10 bases from V and 0 bases from J, with 12 bases in between. CDR3 size: 13 residues. The germline V gene encodes CDR1 SNHLY and CDR2 FYNNEI. As concerns this clone: Its antigen is still unknown.

The sample comprised FFPE minimally invasive lung adenocarcinoma tissue. This sequence was found in a donor aged 70 or older with lung adenocarcinoma. The rearrangement uses TRBV2 and TRBJ1-2; no clear D gene. The CDR3 coding sequence is TGTGCCATAAGACAAGGACCTAACTATGGCTACACCTTC. Translation: CAIRQGPNYGYTF.